The source of this T cell receptor (beta chain) is a study of cytomegalovirus exposure and HLA in healthy donors. This CDR3 is 16 amino acids long. Looked up from germline, CDR1 is MNHNY and CDR2 is SVGAGI (reference sequence). The V segment lost 8 bases and the J segment 3 bases; nucleotides outside the gene matches: 13. Study results and caveats: Despite most TCR sequences being rare, some public TCRs occurred in many donors.

As to this clone: Its antigen is not known.

60 Vbeta and 13 Jbeta primers were used in PCR. Produced via immunoSEQ multiplex PCR; TCRdb's table is partial and in-frame only. The sample lists some 190,000 clones; around 85% were seen once. Sequencing was performed on PBMCs. The TCR was taken from a boy between 2 and 10 years old in good health and CMV-seronegative. V usage is TRBV6-6 and J usage is TRBJ1-3; 7 nucleotides line up with TRBD1. The CDR3 DNA reads TGTGCCAGCCAATTGACAGGGCTGCTATTTGGAAACACCATATATTTT. Translating gives CASQLTGLLFGNTIYF.